This T cell receptor beta chain was identified in a study of shared clonotypes between healthy human individuals. Study-level information: Per donor, CD8 memory used one plate, CD8 naive used two, CD4 memory used three and CD4 naive used three.

This clone was counted a single time. Sequenced by immunoSEQ multiplex PCR; TCRdb stores in-frame clones only, minus some. The table lists around 940,000 clones, over 60% of them singletons, with about 1.5% in the top ten. Germline CDR1 reads LNHDA; CDR2 reads SQIVND (reference sequence). The ends were cut back, 9 bases at V and 4 bases at J, with 15 bases in the middle. The CDR3 loop spans 13 amino acids. The chain employs TRBV19 and TRBJ1-2, with D possibly being TRBD1 (5 bases). Sequenced: memory CD4+ T cells sorted from blood. Indicated subset: CD45RA-negative fraction. This clonotype was obtained from a man younger than 35 in good health. For the CDR3, the DNA is TGTGCCAGCCAAGCAAAGACAGTCTATGGCTACACCTTC. As protein: CASQAKTVYGYTF.